This TCR beta chain was profiled in a study of regulatory T cells in long-lasting Graves disease. The authors built TCR beta libraries using iRepertoire HTBI primers and Arm-PCR of CDR3 regions. From the multiplex PCR reads, TCRdb called clonotypes with MiXCR, one entry per CDR3 protein. The table has approximately 440,000 distinct CDR3 sequences, about a quarter seen once. Time point meaning: persistent/refractory GD, antithyroid drugs over 5 years with positive TRAb. Preparation of the TCR library used RNA extracted from PBMCs. The sample in question was peripheral blood mononuclear cells (PBMCs), obtained when the disease was refractory, from a patient treated with antithyroid drugs. This sequence originates from a female donor with Graves disease.

In DNA, the CDR3 is TGTGCCTGCGACGGGACCGCTGGACATCAGCCCCAGCATTTT. The encoded protein is CACDGTAGHQPQHF. V usage is TRBV30 and J usage is TRBJ1-5, with a tentative D call TRBD1 (5 bases). V lost 6 bases to trimming and J lost 5 bases, with 17 bases between them. Germline values: CDR1 GTSNPN, CDR2 SVGIG (reference sequence). The CDR3 is made up of 14 amino acids.